This entry lists 26 T cell receptor beta chains sequenced from one sample in a study of beta chain features in type 1 diabetes. What was sequenced were expressed TCRB transcripts, since all of the isolated RNA had been reverse transcribed. Assay used: immunoSEQ multiplex PCR; TCRdb lists only in-frame clones, some missing. The top ten hold roughly 1.4% of the sample, which has just under 150,000 clones, about 13% seen once. Notes on the study in general: Within each of all four CD4+ subsets, Type 1 diabetes patients had TCRB CDR3s that were moderately but significantly shorter.

No antigen has been assigned to these receptors. The material sequenced was central memory CD4+ T cells from blood. These receptors were obtained from a man between 18 and 29 years old with type 1 diabetes.

This clone occurred a few times. The gene calls are TRBV5-8 and TRBJ1-1, with D maybe TRBD1 (5 bases). V shed 5 bases and J shed 4 bases, with 6 bases lying between them. The CDR3 length is 11 residues. Germline V gives CDR1 SGHTS, CDR2 YDEGEE. The CDR3 loop reads CASSRGTEAFF. CDR3 nucleotides: TGTGCCAGCAGTAGGGGCACTGAAGCTTTCTTT. The full variable domain, with the rest looked up from reference TRBV5-8 and TRBJ1-1, is EAGVTQSPTHLIKTRGQQATLRCSPISGHTSVYWYQQALGLGLQFLLWYDEGEERNRGNFPPRFSGRQFPNYSSELNVNALELEDSALYLCASSRGTEAFFGQGTRLTVV.

A few counts support this clone. The chain recombines TRBV6-5 with TRBJ1-2; 8 nucleotides align to TRBD1. Germline V CDR1 and CDR2: MNHEY, SVGAGI. This CDR3 contains 15 residues. Trimming cost V 6 bases and J 0 bases; bases outside gene matches: 6. The DNA for the CDR3 is TGTGCCAGCAGACCACGACAGGGGTCTAACTATGGCTACACCTTC. Protein sequence: CASRPRQGSNYGYTF.

This clone was observed a few times. The chain couples TRBV4-2 to TRBJ2-3; perhaps TRBD2 as D (6 bases). Germline V gene sequence: CDR1 LGHNA, CDR2 YNFKEQ. V was clipped by 1 base and J by 3 bases, with 14 bases between them. This CDR3 contains 16 residues. The CDR3 coding sequence is TGTGCCAGCAGCCAAGGGGCGGGGCTGGGGACAGATACGCAGTATTTT. Translated: CASSQGAGLGTDTQYF.

This clone was detected a few times. Other DNA sequences of this sample code for an identical CDR3. The chain employs TRBV6-5 and TRBJ1-2; 8 nucleotides line up with TRBD1. The trim removed 4 bases at V and 5 bases at J, leaving 6 bases unmatched. The CDR3 loop spans 14 amino acids. Germline lookup yields CDR1 MNHEY and CDR2 SVGAGI. CDR3 residues: CASSSPDRAYGYTF. The CDR3 coding sequence is TGTGCCAGCAGTTCTCCGGACAGGGCTTATGGCTACACCTTC.

This clone turned up a few times. This rearrangement joins TRBV5-8 to TRBJ2-3, with D possibly TRBD2 on 6 matching bases. From germline, CDR1 is SGHTS and CDR2 YDEGEE. V was clipped by 3 bases and J by 2 bases, with 19 bases between them. This CDR3 region has 17 residues. In nucleotides, the CDR3 is TGTGCCAGCAGCTCCCGGGGCGGGACTCGTAACACAGATACGCAGTATTTT. Translated: CASSSRGGTRNTDTQYF.

This chain links TRBV11-3 with TRBJ2-7; D possibly corresponds to TRBD2 (6 bases). V dropped 5 bases and J dropped 0 bases, with 20 bases sitting between them. The CDR3 consists of 17 residues. Germline V gene data show CDR1 as SGHNT and CDR2 as YENEEA. The CDR3 region is CASSLEWQAGFSYEQYF. The CDR3 DNA follows: TGTGCCAGCAGCCTCGAGTGGCAAGCGGGTTTCTCCTACGAGCAGTACTTC.

The chain recombines TRBV2 with TRBJ1-6; 7 bases match TRBD1. V lost 6 bases, J lost 5 bases, and 4 bases stayed unmatched. The length of the CDR3 is 14 residues. Germline CDR1 reads SNHLY; CDR2 reads FYNNEI. DNA for the CDR3: TGTGCCAGCAGCCGGGACAGAAATAATTCACCCCTCCACTTT. Translating gives CASSRDRNNSPLHF.

The rearrangement uses TRBV15 and TRBJ2-6, with TRBD1 matching 10 bases. The CDR3 spans 20 residues. Germline CDR1 LNHNV, CDR2 YYDKDF (reference sequence). The V segment lost 3 bases and the J segment 3 bases; nucleotides outside the gene matches: 14. The CDR3 coding sequence is TGTGCCACCAGCAGCCTTGGGGACAGGGGAAGCTCTGATGGGGCCAACGTCCTGACTTTC. This encodes CATSSLGDRGSSDGANVLTF.

The chain employs TRBV28 and TRBJ2-7; 12 bases are shared with TRBD1. With 2 bases clipped from V and 6 bases from J, the junction kept 2 bases outside the gene matches. Per germline, CDR1 MDHEN and CDR2 SYDVKM. CDR3 length equals 14 residues. This chain's CDR3 is CASSLGTGGLEQYF. The CDR3 DNA sequence: TGTGCCAGCAGTTTAGGGACAGGGGGCCTCGAGCAGTACTTC.

This clone has only a few counts. Other DNA variants within this sample encode the same CDR3. This sequence joins TRBV6-5 and TRBJ2-2; tentatively, D is TRBD1 (5 bases). The V end was cut by 6 bases, the J end by 2 bases, with 13 bases between. Germline loops: CDR1 MNHEY, CDR2 SVGAGI. CDR3 length: 15 residues. CDR3 nucleotides: TGTGCCAGCAGCCCAGGACAATTTAACACCGGGGAGCTGTTTTTT. Translated: CASSPGQFNTGELFF.

The sample holds a few counts of this clone. Within the sample, other DNA sequences also encode this same CDR3. The V call is TRBV9, the J call TRBJ2-5; TRBD1 aligns across 8 bases. V lost 1 base and J lost 5; bases outside the gene matches: 16. From germline, CDR1 is SGDLS and CDR2 YYNGEE. The CDR3 is 18 amino acids. The CDR3 sequence is CASSVNPTGQGLWETQYF. The CDR3 DNA reads TGTGCCAGCAGCGTAAACCCCACCGGACAGGGCTTATGGGAGACCCAGTACTTC.

This clone came up a few times. This sequence joins TRBV18 and TRBJ1-1; D remains unclear. The CDR3 extends over 17 amino acids. The germline CDR1 and CDR2 sequences are KGHSH and LQKENI. V lost 0 bases and J 1 base, leaving 15 bases between the germline ends. The CDR3 here is CASSPPNTRTGNTEAFF. DNA of the CDR3: TGTGCCAGCTCACCACCCAATACTAGGACGGGGAACACTGAAGCTTTCTTT.

This chain links TRBV2 with TRBJ2-3; 7 bases are a match to TRBD2. From germline, CDR1 is SNHLY and CDR2 FYNNEI. Trimming removed 3 bases from V and 11 bases from J; junction bases left unmatched: 5. The CDR3 contains 12 residues. The CDR3 spells CASSEGREVQYF. The DNA of the CDR3 is TGTGCCAGCAGTGAGGGCCGGGAGGTGCAGTATTTT.

This clone was detected a few times. The chain uses TRBV6-1 and TRBJ2-2; D perhaps matches TRBD2 (5 bases). Between the trimmed V and J ends, which lost 2 bases and 1 base, there was a span of 11 bases. Per germline, CDR1 MNHNS and CDR2 SASEGT. The CDR3 sequence is 16 residues long. This CDR3 reads CASSEIKGVNTGELFF. The CDR3 coding sequence is TGTGCCAGCAGTGAAATAAAGGGAGTGAACACCGGGGAGCTGTTTTTT.

This clone occurred a few times. V usage is TRBV18 and J usage is TRBJ1-3, with a possible D match to TRBD1 (6 bases). Germline V gene sequence: CDR1 KGHSH, CDR2 LQKENI. The CDR3 loop spans 15 amino acids. V was cut by 3 bases and J by 0 bases, with 9 bases left in between. The CDR3 coding sequence is TGTGCCAGCTCACCGCGGACAGACTCTGGAAACACCATATATTTT. It yields the protein CASSPRTDSGNTIYF.

This clone was detected only a few times. The V and J genes are TRBV5-1 and TRBJ2-3; 7 bases agree with TRBD1. V lost 4 bases and J lost 2; bases outside the gene matches: 7. The CDR3 spans 15 residues. Germline CDR1 is SGHRS and CDR2 is YFSETQ. The CDR3 spells CASSQEGQPTDTQYF. CDR3 DNA sequence: TGCGCCAGCAGCCAAGAGGGACAGCCCACAGATACGCAGTATTTT.

The rearrangement links TRBV4-2 to TRBJ1-5; D is undetermined. This CDR3 is 15 amino acids long. Germline lookup yields CDR1 LGHNA and CDR2 YNFKEQ. V lost 1 base to trimming and J lost 2 bases, with 9 bases between them. CDR3 bases: TGTGCCAGCAGCCAAGGCCCCGAAGGCAATCAGCCCCAGCATTTT. It yields the protein CASSQGPEGNQPQHF.

In its sample, this clone was seen a few times. At the DNA level, this CDR3 is encoded by other sequences in the same sample as well. This chain connects TRBV28 to TRBJ2-5; 8 bases align to TRBD1. The V gene's germline CDR1 is MDHEN and CDR2 SYDVKM. The CDR3 extends over 12 amino acids. The trim removed 8 bases at V and 4 bases at J, leaving 3 bases unmatched. In nucleotides, the CDR3 is TGTGCCAGCCACAGGGGGTTAGAGACCCAGTACTTC. Translation: CASHRGLETQYF.

This clone was detected ten times or more. This chain links TRBV7-2 with TRBJ2-7; D not certain. The CDR3 totals 14 residues. Trimming removed 1 base at V and 2 bases at J, with 9 bases between. Germline-derived CDR1 and CDR2 are SGHTA and FQGNSA. The CDR3 nucleotides are TGTGCCAGCAGCTTAGTACGCTCCACCTACGAGCAGTACTTC. It is translated as CASSLVRSTYEQYF.

This clone was detected only a few times. This chain uses TRBV4-1 with TRBJ1-1; possible D gene TRBD1, 5 bases. Trimming removed 1 base from V and 9 bases from J, with 12 bases in between. From germline, CDR1 is MGHRA and CDR2 YSYEKL. The CDR3 loop spans 13 amino acids. The chain's CDR3 is CASSQGDRVQAFF. The CDR3 bases are TGCGCCAGCAGCCAAGGAGACAGAGTCCAAGCTTTCTTT.

This clone was counted only a few times. J is TRBJ1-1 and V is TRBV18; tentatively, D is TRBD1 (5 bases). The CDR3 totals 14 residues. Germline assignment: CDR1 KGHSH and CDR2 LQKENI. The V end lost 6 bases, the J end lost 5 bases, and 16 bases lay between the germline ends. The CDR3 coding sequence is TGTGCCAGCTCCCAACTGGGGGGTCGAACTGAAGCTTTCTTT. Translation: CASSQLGGRTEAFF.

This clone appeared many times. The chain joins TRBV29-1 to TRBJ2-5; possible D gene TRBD2, 7 bases. From germline, CDR1 is SQVTM and CDR2 ANQGSEA. V lost 5 bases to trimming and J lost 0 bases, with 16 bases between them. The length of the CDR3 is 15 residues. The CDR3 coding sequence is TGCAGCGTTACGGGGGGACAACTGTACCAAGAGACCCAGTACTTC. This translates into CSVTGGQLYQETQYF.

This chain joins TRBV6-6 and TRBJ2-3, with D perhaps assigned TRBD1 or TRBD2 (5 bases each). V was shortened by 4 bases and J by 0 bases, with 14 bases between the two germline ends. Germline CDR1 is MNHNY and CDR2 is SVGAGI (reference sequence). This CDR3 spans 16 amino acids. For the CDR3, the DNA is TGTGCCAGCAGTTCCTACACCGGGACCAGCACAGATACGCAGTATTTT. This encodes CASSSYTGTSTDTQYF.

This clone turned up a few times. Other DNA sequences from this sample encode an identical CDR3 as well. The J gene is TRBJ2-6, the V gene TRBV5-8; TRBD1 matches at 7 bases. Trimming took 0 bases from V and 2 from J; bases not matched to a gene: 2. The CDR3 contains 16 residues. Germline lookup yields CDR1 SGHTS and CDR2 YDEGEE. Here the CDR3 reads CASSLETGTGANVLTF. CDR3 nucleotide sequence: TGTGCCAGCAGCTTGGAGACAGGGACTGGGGCCAACGTCCTGACTTTC.

The table lists this clone with a few counts. The DNA for the CDR3 is TGTGCCAGCAGCTCCCTGGGAGCAGGTGCTGGAAACACCATATATTTT. Amino acid sequence: CASSSLGAGAGNTIYF. The genes are TRBV25-1 and TRBJ1-3; no firm D call. Germline V lookup: CDR1 MGHDK, CDR2 SYGVNS. This CDR3 is built from 16 residues. The V end was cut by 6 bases, the J end by 2 bases, with 17 bases between.

This clone turned up a few times. The chain recombines TRBV27 with TRBJ1-1; 7 bases match TRBD1. Looked up from germline, CDR1 is MNHEY and CDR2 is SMNVEV (reference sequence). Trimming at V came to 4 bases and at J to 4 bases, leaving 6 bases not matched to a gene. There are 14 residues in the CDR3. CDR3 loop: CASSSQGGGTEAFF. The CDR3 bases are TGTGCCAGCAGTTCCCAGGGGGGCGGCACTGAAGCTTTCTTT.